The 22 T cell receptor beta chains in this list originate from one sample, sequenced in a study of neoadjuvant anti-PD-1 for oral cavity cancer. This sample's time point: after neoadjuvant nivolumab, at surgical resection. Data came from immunoSEQ multiplex PCR; TCRdb stores just in-frame clones and leaves some out. The sample carries 55,000 to 80,000 clones, 80% to 90% recorded once. The sample in question was PBMCs, obtained after nivolumab (anti-PD-1) treatment. The receptors originated from a person between 40 and 85 years old with oral cavity squamous cell carcinoma.

The chain uses TRBV7-8 and TRBJ2-7; D remains ambiguous. Trimming pared 3 bases from V and 2 bases from J, leaving 14 bases between. Per germline, CDR1 SGHVS and CDR2 FQNEAQ. CDR3 size: 15 residues. The CDR3 nucleotides read TGTGCCAGCAGCTTTGCGAGATGGTCGGCCTACGAGCAGTACTTC. The encoded protein is CASSFARWSAYEQYF.

J is TRBJ2-5 and V is TRBV7-3; TRBD1 matches at 10 bases. V shed 0 bases, J shed 9 bases, and the junction held 7 bases outside the gene matches. CDR1 is SGHTA and CDR2 is FQGTGA in the germline V gene. The CDR3 spans 15 residues. The CDR3 DNA is TGTGCCAGCAGCTTAACGGAGGGGACAGGGGATGCCCAGTACTTC. Translation: CASSLTEGTGDAQYF.

This chain uses TRBV7-8 with TRBJ2-3; unclear D gene. The CDR3 spans 15 residues. Trimming left V 5 bases short and J 10 bases short, with 22 bases between. Germline V gene lookup returns CDR1 SGHVS and CDR2 FQNEAQ. CDR3 sequence: CASSVRLFSEEPQYF. The CDR3 DNA is TGTGCCAGCAGCGTAAGACTCTTTTCGGAAGAGCCGCAGTATTTT.

The chain joins TRBV5-1 to TRBJ2-2, with D uncertain. Trimming took 4 bases from V and 4 from J, leaving 11 bases between them. CDR3 length: 14 amino acids. Germline values: CDR1 SGHRS, CDR2 YFSETQ. In nucleotides, the CDR3 is TGCGCCAGCAGCACCGGACCGTTCACCGGGGAGCTGTTTTTT. Protein product: CASSTGPFTGELFF.

This sequence joins TRBV10-3 and TRBJ1-3; a weak D match, TRBD1 (5 bases). Trimming pared 0 bases from V and 4 bases from J, leaving 7 bases between. Germline CDR1 is ENHRY and CDR2 is SYGVKD. This CDR3 is built from 14 residues. CDR3 bases: TGTGCCATCAGTGAGTCTGGGACGGGAAACACCATATATTTT. Residues: CAISESGTGNTIYF.

This clone came up once. This chain links TRBV7-3 with TRBJ1-2; TRBD1 agrees at 7 bases. Looked up from germline, CDR1 is SGHTA and CDR2 is FQGTGA. Losses at the gene ends were 2 bases for V and 8 bases for J; bases not matched to a gene: 8. The CDR3 runs to 14 residues. CDR3 sequence: CASSLSPTGRGYTF. In DNA, the CDR3 is TGTGCCAGCAGCTTATCCCCGACAGGGCGCGGCTACACCTTC.

V and J are TRBV7-3 and TRBJ1-6, with D possibly being TRBD1 (5 bases). The CDR3 has 14 amino acids. Germline V gives CDR1 SGHTA, CDR2 FQGTGA. V was cut by 2 bases and J by 7 bases, with 9 bases left in between. CDR3 protein: CASSLGGGNSPLHF. The CDR3 nucleotides are TGTGCCAGCAGCTTAGGGGGTGGGAATTCACCCCTCCACTTT.

J is TRBJ1-6 and V is TRBV7-2; the D is unclear. CDR1 is SGHTA and CDR2 is FQGNSA in the germline V gene. V gave up 1 base and J gave up 7 bases, with 11 bases separating them. This CDR3 has 15 amino acids. This chain's CDR3 is CASSLDTAINSPLHF. The CDR3, as DNA: TGTGCCAGCAGCTTAGATACAGCGATAAATTCACCCCTCCACTTT. Complete variable domain (other parts from reference TRBV7-2 and TRBJ1-6): GAGVSQSPSNKVTEKGKDVELRCDPISGHTALYWYRQSLGQGLEFLIYFQGNSAPDKSGLPSDRFSAERTGGSVSTLTIQRTQQEDSAVYLCASSLDTAINSPLHFGNGTRLTVT.

The chain joins TRBV5-3 to TRBJ2-7, with a possible D match to TRBD1 (6 bases). TRBV5-3 is marked as an open reading frame, function uncertain. The CDR3 consists of 15 residues. The germline V and J ends were trimmed by 0 bases and 2 bases, with 12 bases remaining between them. CDR3 bases: TGTGCCAGAAGCTTGGCGGACAGACAGACCTACGAGCAGTACTTC. This codes for CARSLADRQTYEQYF.

The chain has TRBV5-6 and TRBJ1-2, with D possibly matching TRBD1 (6 bases). This CDR3 has 14 residues. The V end lost 4 bases, the J end lost 3 bases, and 13 bases lay between the germline ends. CDR1 is SGHDT, CDR2 YYEEEE, per germline. The CDR3 DNA is TGTGCCAGCAGCCCCGGACAGTCTTACTATGGCTACACCTTC. Its translation: CASSPGQSYYGYTF.

The rearrangement uses TRBV2 and TRBJ2-6; D is unclear. This CDR3 region has 17 residues. The germline CDR1 and CDR2 sequences are SNHLY and FYNNEI. V was cut by 3 bases and J by 0 bases, with 12 bases left in between. The CDR3 nucleotides read TGTGCCAGCAGTGAGGTCCCTGAAGCCTCTGGGGCCAACGTCCTGACTTTC. Translation gives CASSEVPEASGANVLTF. The full variable domain, completed using reference TRBV2 and TRBJ2-6, is EPEVTQTPSHQVTQMGQEVILRCVPISNHLYFYWYRQILGQKVEFLVSFYNNEISEKSEIFDDQFSVERPDGSNFTLKIRSTKLEDSAMYFCASSEVPEASGANVLTFGAGSRLTVL.

Only a few counts were recorded for this clone. The gene calls are TRBV15 and TRBJ2-5; D ambiguous. V was pared by 1 base and J by 5 bases, with 11 bases between. The CDR3 spans 14 residues. Germline V gene sequence: CDR1 LNHNV, CDR2 YYDKDF (reference sequence). In nucleotides, the CDR3 is TGTGCCACCAGCAGAGGGGTGGTAGTGGAGACCCAGTACTTC. Its translation is CATSRGVVVETQYF. Looking up the rest from reference TRBV15 and TRBJ2-5 gives the full variable domain: DAMVIQNPRYQVTQFGKPVTLSCSQTLNHNVMYWYQQKSSQAPKLLFHYYDKDFNNEADTPDNFQSRRPNTSFCFLDIRSPGLGDTAMYLCATSRGVVVETQYFGPGTRLLVL.

The rearrangement joins TRBV18 to TRBJ2-7; D gene ambiguous. Germline V lookup: CDR1 KGHSH, CDR2 LQKENI. There are 19 residues in the CDR3. V shed 0 bases and J shed 1 base, with 22 bases lying between them. The CDR3 DNA follows: TGTGCCAGCTCACCACCGTCCCCAGGAATGACATTACCATCCTACGAGCAGTACTTC. Translation gives CASSPPSPGMTLPSYEQYF.

The chain joins TRBV5-6 to TRBJ2-1, with 9 bases matching TRBD2. Trimming removed 4 bases from V and 4 bases from J; junction bases left unmatched: 6. The CDR3 loop spans 15 amino acids. Per germline, CDR1 SGHDT and CDR2 YYEEEE. This CDR3 reads CASSVLAGRYNEQFF. The CDR3 DNA reads as TGTGCCAGCAGCGTGCTAGCGGGGCGATACAATGAGCAGTTCTTC.

In DNA, the CDR3 is TGCGCCAGCAGCCAAGAATTCCGCGGGAGGGCTCTCCTTCTTTACAATGAGCAGTTCTTC. It translates to CASSQEFRGRALLLYNEQFF. The gene calls are TRBV4-1 and TRBJ2-1, with 9 bases aligning to TRBD2. Germline assignment: CDR1 MGHRA and CDR2 YSYEKL. This CDR3 is 20 amino acids long. With 0 bases clipped from V and 4 bases from J, the junction kept 16 bases outside the gene matches.

This chain uses TRBV7-9 with TRBJ2-7, with 10 nucleotides matching TRBD2. This CDR3 has 18 amino acids. V dropped 2 bases and J dropped 2; count of bases not matched to a gene: 12. Germline-derived CDR1 and CDR2 are SEHNR and FQNEAQ (reference sequence). The CDR3: CASSLPPTLAGATYEQYF. DNA for the CDR3: TGTGCCAGCAGCTTACCCCCGACTCTAGCGGGGGCCACCTACGAGCAGTACTTC.

The chain is built from TRBV29-1 and TRBJ1-1; the D gene is possibly TRBD1 (6 bases). Germline CDR1 reads SQVTM; CDR2 reads ANQGSEA. The CDR3 covers 12 residues. Trimming stripped 7 bases from V and 5 bases from J, with 14 bases between. Written as DNA, the CDR3 is TGCAGCGCAGGACAGTGGAGGACTGAAGCTTTCTTT. Translating it yields CSAGQWRTEAFF.

The chain employs TRBV11-2 and TRBJ2-6; D is unclear. Germline V gene lookup returns CDR1 SGHAT and CDR2 FQNNGV. The V end was cut by 2 bases, the J end by 2 bases, with 16 bases between. This CDR3 has 18 residues. This chain's CDR3 is CASSLWFRGATGANVLTF. In DNA form, the CDR3 reads TGTGCCAGCAGCTTATGGTTTCGCGGAGCAACTGGGGCCAACGTCCTGACTTTC.

The V gene is TRBV2, the J gene TRBJ2-5; TRBD2 matches at 8 bases. The germline V gene has CDR1 SNHLY and CDR2 FYNNEI. This CDR3 has 12 amino acids. V trimming: 8 bases; J trimming: 4 bases; junction bases outside the gene matches: 3. CDR3 residues: CASYSGAETQYF. CDR3 sequence (DNA): TGTGCCAGCTATAGCGGGGCAGAGACCCAGTACTTC. The entire variable domain, with the rest obtained from reference TRBV2 and TRBJ2-5, is as follows: EPEVTQTPSHQVTQMGQEVILRCVPISNHLYFYWYRQILGQKVEFLVSFYNNEISEKSEIFDDQFSVERPDGSNFTLKIRSTKLEDSAMYFCASYSGAETQYFGPGTRLLVL.

This rearrangement joins TRBV19 to TRBJ1-1; D uncertain. The CDR3 runs to 13 residues. V lost 6 bases and J 3 bases, leaving 11 bases between the germline ends. Germline loops: CDR1 LNHDA, CDR2 SQIVND (reference sequence). CDR3 region: CASSIIMDTEAFF. The CDR3 DNA follows: TGTGCCAGTAGCATCATTATGGACACTGAAGCTTTCTTT.

The CDR3 spells CASSKTSGEQFF. The CDR3 coding sequence is TGTGCCAGCAGCAAAACTAGCGGTGAGCAGTTCTTC. The chain is built from TRBV7-8 and TRBJ2-1, with 8 bases identical to TRBD2. The CDR3 contains 12 residues. Germline lookup yields CDR1 SGHVS and CDR2 FQNEAQ. V lost 5 bases and J lost 9; bases outside the gene matches: 3.

This chain uses TRBV7-6 with TRBJ2-3; unclear D gene. Germline loops: CDR1 SGHVS, CDR2 FNYEAQ. V was trimmed by 0 bases and J by 1 base, leaving 14 bases between them. The CDR3 sequence is 17 residues long. The CDR3 here is CASSLAFSGSGTDTQYF. The CDR3 DNA reads TGTGCCAGCAGCTTAGCGTTTTCGGGCTCCGGCACAGATACGCAGTATTTT.